The next 24 T cell receptor beta chains were all read from a single sample in a study of cytomegalovirus exposure and HLA in healthy donors. Researchers ran the PCR with 60 Vbeta and 13 Jbeta primers. Measured with immunoSEQ multiplex PCR; TCRdb has only the in-frame clones, and not every one. In the table there are 150,000 to 250,000 clones, roughly four fifths of which are singletons. The specimen was PBMCs. These receptors all stem from a woman between 45 and 60 years old in good health and CMV-seropositive.

The sample holds a few counts of this clone. The V call is TRBV28, the J call TRBJ1-4; D is unresolved. Trimming pared 5 bases from V and 8 bases from J, leaving 15 bases between. The CDR3 is made up of 14 amino acids. CDR1 and CDR2 (germline): MDHEN, SYDVKM. The CDR3 DNA is TGTGCCAGCAGTCTTAAGCGGTACTCCGAAAAACTGTTTTTT. Translated, it gives CASSLKRYSEKLFF.

The genes are TRBV18 and TRBJ2-7, with TRBD2 identical over 7 bases. The CDR3 is made up of 16 amino acids. J lost 0 bases, V lost 0 bases, and 5 bases had no gene match. Germline V gene lookup returns CDR1 KGHSH and CDR2 LQKENI. The CDR3 sequence: CASSPPGGVASYEQYF. The CDR3 DNA sequence: TGTGCCAGCTCACCACCGGGGGGGGTTGCCTCCTACGAGCAGTACTTC.

V gene TRBV6-1 combines with J gene TRBJ2-2; the D gene is possibly TRBD2 (6 bases). The CDR3 consists of 14 residues. Per germline, CDR1 MNHNS and CDR2 SASEGT. Trimming left V 8 bases short and J 4 bases short, with 14 bases between. CDR3 coding DNA: TGTGCCAGCGAATCTAGCGTCTCCACCGGGGAGCTGTTTTTT. Its translation: CASESSVSTGELFF.

The chain uses TRBV18 and TRBJ2-7; 7 bases map to TRBD2. Germline V gives CDR1 KGHSH, CDR2 LQKENI. The V segment lost 3 bases and the J segment 3 bases; nucleotides outside the gene matches: 5. The CDR3 consists of 14 residues. The CDR3 protein is CASSPSGVNYEQYF. The CDR3, as DNA: TGTGCCAGCTCACCCAGCGGGGTCAACTACGAGCAGTACTTC.

This clone was found a few times. The J gene is TRBJ2-3, the V gene TRBV27, with D possibly matching TRBD2 (5 bases). V lost 2 bases to trimming and J lost 5 bases, with 14 bases between them. The germline gives CDR1 MNHEY, CDR2 SMNVEV (reference sequence). The CDR3 covers 15 residues. DNA for the CDR3: TGTGCCAGCAGTTTAATCACCCCTCGGGGAGATACGCAGTATTTT. Translated, it gives CASSLITPRGDTQYF.

This chain uses TRBV27 with TRBJ1-2; no firm D call. Per the germline V gene, CDR1 is MNHEY and CDR2 is SMNVEV (reference sequence). The CDR3 length is 14 residues. V lost 4 bases and J lost 3, with 12 bases in between. The CDR3 nucleotides are TGTGCCAGCAGTTCAGTCCCCAGATACTATGGCTACACCTTC. Translating it yields CASSSVPRYYGYTF.

The chain is built from TRBV5-5 and TRBJ1-2, with D unresolved. CDR3 length equals 14 residues. V gave up 0 bases and J gave up 0 bases, with 6 bases separating them. Germline V CDR1 and CDR2: SGHKS, YYEKEE (reference sequence). For the CDR3, the DNA is TGTGCCAGCAGCTTGGCCAGTACTAACTATGGCTACACCTTC. It specifies CASSLASTNYGYTF.

This clone was detected only once. Other DNA sequences from this sample encode an identical CDR3 as well. The chain uses TRBV7-2 and TRBJ2-6; D is unresolved. Per germline, CDR1 SGHTA and CDR2 FQGNSA. V lost 5 bases and J lost 4, with 6 bases in between. The CDR3 totals 13 residues. The CDR3 sequence: CASSPGGANVLTF. The CDR3 DNA reads TGTGCCAGCAGCCCCGGGGGGGCCAACGTCCTGACTTTC. Variable domain in full (rest from reference TRBV7-2 and TRBJ2-6): GAGVSQSPSNKVTEKGKDVELRCDPISGHTALYWYRQSLGQGLEFLIYFQGNSAPDKSGLPSDRFSAERTGGSVSTLTIQRTQQEDSAVYLCASSPGGANVLTFGAGSRLTVL.

This chain connects TRBV18 to TRBJ2-2, with 9 bases fitting TRBD1. The CDR3 totals 16 residues. J lost 0 bases, V lost 6 bases, and 5 bases had no gene match. Germline V gene data show CDR1 as KGHSH and CDR2 as LQKENI. The CDR3 DNA reads TGTGCCAGCTCGCTCGGACAGGGGACGAACACCGGGGAGCTGTTTTTT. It yields the protein CASSLGQGTNTGELFF. Full variable domain (remainder filled in from reference TRBV18 and TRBJ2-2): NAGVMQNPRHLVRRRGQEARLRCSPMKGHSHVYWYRQLPEEGLKFMVYLQKENIIDESGMPKERFSAEFPKEGPSILRIQQVVRGDSAAYFCASSLGQGTNTGELFFGEGSRLTVL.

This sequence joins TRBV7-2 and TRBJ1-6, with D hard to call. V shed 3 bases and J shed 15 bases, with 15 bases lying between them. The CDR3 sequence is 13 residues long. Germline V lookup: CDR1 SGHTA, CDR2 FQGNSA. CDR3 amino acids: CASSFGPSGDLHF. The CDR3 DNA follows: TGTGCCAGCAGCTTTGGGCCCAGCGGTGACCTCCACTTT.

This clone has more than one count but fewer than ten. The chain joins TRBV4-2 to TRBJ2-7; TRBD2 matches 10 bases. V shed 0 bases and J 0 bases; nucleotides not matched to a gene: 2. CDR1 and CDR2 (germline): LGHNA, YNFKEQ. The CDR3 contains 16 residues. The CDR3 is CASSQDLAGGSYEQYF. The CDR3 DNA is TGTGCCAGCAGCCAAGATTTAGCGGGAGGCTCCTACGAGCAGTACTTC.

The chain uses TRBV28 and TRBJ1-4; possible D gene TRBD1, 6 bases. Trimming stripped 6 bases from V and 6 bases from J, with 14 bases between. From germline, CDR1 is MDHEN and CDR2 SYDVKM. The CDR3 is made up of 14 amino acids. The CDR3: CASSPGHLHEKLFF. CDR3 bases: TGTGCCAGCAGCCCGGGACACCTCCATGAAAAACTGTTTTTT.

The rearrangement links TRBV27 to TRBJ2-6, with D perhaps TRBD1 (6 bases). CDR1 is MNHEY and CDR2 is SMNVEV in the germline V gene (reference sequence). Trimming took off 6 bases at V and 0 bases at J, with 9 bases between the two ends. The CDR3 length is 15 residues. The CDR3 bases are TGTGCCAGCAGGAAAGGGGGCTCTGGGGCCAACGTCCTGACTTTC. Its translation is CASRKGGSGANVLTF.

The J gene is TRBJ1-4, the V gene TRBV2, with a possible D match to TRBD1 (6 bases). The CDR3 is made up of 14 amino acids. The V gene lost 6 bases and the J gene lost 4 bases, with 12 bases spanning the gap. Germline assignment: CDR1 SNHLY and CDR2 FYNNEI. The CDR3 protein is CASRWTDHNEKLFF. In DNA, the CDR3 is TGTGCCAGCAGATGGACAGACCATAATGAAAAACTGTTTTTT.

For this clone: An end of the junction does not agree with germline; a read error may underlie this. The chain couples TRBV9 to TRBJ2-6; D is possibly TRBD1 (6 bases). The CDR3 has 18 amino acids. Germline CDR1 SGDLS, CDR2 YYNGEE. The CDR3 DNA reads as TGTGCCAGCAGCCCAGGGATCGGGACAAACTCTGGGGCCAACGGCCTGACTTTC. It codes for CASSPGIGTNSGANGLTF. Looking up the rest from reference TRBV9 and TRBJ2-6 gives the full variable domain: DSGVTQTPKHLITATGQRVTLRCSPRSGDLSVYWYQQSLDQGLQFLIQYYNGEERAKGNILERFSAQQFPDLHSELNLSSLELGDSALYFCASSPGIGTNSGANGLTFGAGSRLTVL.

This clone has just a few counts. The chain joins TRBV28 to TRBJ2-7; TRBD2 matches at 12 bases. The junction had 1 base not matched to a gene; V was cut back by 8 bases and J by 2 bases. Germline CDR1 reads MDHEN; CDR2 reads SYDVKM. The CDR3 extends over 13 amino acids. The CDR3 DNA sequence: TGTGCCAGCCTAGCGGGAGGGACCTACGAGCAGTACTTC. Its translation is CASLAGGTYEQYF.

In its sample, this clone was seen once. The J gene is TRBJ2-4, the V gene TRBV2, with D possibly TRBD2 on 7 matching bases. The CDR3 is 14 amino acids. The germline V and J ends were trimmed by 11 bases and 3 bases, with 17 bases remaining between them. Germline V lookup: CDR1 SNHLY, CDR2 FYNNEI. CDR3 in amino acids: CAGRGGGGKNIQYF. In nucleotides, the CDR3 is TGTGCCGGCCGAGGGGGGGGAGGCAAAAACATTCAGTACTTC.

This clone turned up a few times. The rearrangement links TRBV28 to TRBJ2-7; D may be TRBD1 (6 bases). This CDR3 region has 16 residues. CDR1 and CDR2 from the germline V gene are MDHEN and SYDVKM. The V end was cut by 5 bases, the J end by 2 bases, with 19 bases between. As DNA, the CDR3 is TGTGCCAGCAGTCCCCCCCGACAGGTTAAAACCTACGAGCAGTACTTC. It specifies CASSPPRQVKTYEQYF.

Notes on this clone: Within the sample, other DNA sequences also encode this same CDR3. The chain recombines TRBV5-6 with TRBJ1-3, with TRBD1 matching 8 bases. The junction had 8 bases not matched to a gene; V was cut back by 5 bases and J by 4 bases. CDR1 and CDR2 from the germline V gene are SGHDT and YYEEEE. The CDR3 extends over 15 amino acids. The CDR3 spells CASSSDRGRGNTIYF. Written as DNA, the CDR3 is TGTGCCAGCAGTTCCGACAGGGGTAGGGGAAACACCATATATTTT.

V gene TRBV4-1 combines with J gene TRBJ2-5, with 8 bases lining up with TRBD1. The CDR3 length is 15 residues. Germline values: CDR1 MGHRA, CDR2 YSYEKL. Trimming took 5 bases from V and 2 from J; bases not matched to a gene: 7. This chain's CDR3 is CASSREDRDQETQYF. The CDR3 nucleotides read TGCGCCAGCAGCAGGGAGGACAGGGATCAAGAGACCCAGTACTTC.

V gene TRBV19 combines with J gene TRBJ1-1, with TRBD1 as a possible D gene (6 bases). The CDR3 contains 12 residues. Germline-derived CDR1 and CDR2 are LNHDA and SQIVND (reference sequence). V dropped 5 bases and J dropped 9 bases, with 13 bases sitting between them. CDR3 nucleotides: TGTGCCAGTAGTGACTTGGACAGCAAAGCTTTCTTT. It translates to CASSDLDSKAFF. Using reference TRBV19 and TRBJ1-1 for the parts outside the CDR3, the full variable domain is DGGITQSPKYLFRKEGQNVTLSCEQNLNHDAMYWYRQDPGQGLRLIYYSQIVNDFQKGDIAEGYSVSREKKESFPLTVTSAQKNPTAFYLCASSDLDSKAFFGQGTRLTVV.

V usage is TRBV6-1 and J usage is TRBJ1-2; D may be TRBD1 (6 bases). V lost 3 bases, J lost 3 bases, and 17 bases lay in between. The CDR3 is made up of 16 amino acids. Germline CDR1 reads MNHNS; CDR2 reads SASEGT. CDR3 protein: CASSETTGTYYYGYTF. The CDR3 region has the DNA TGTGCCAGCAGTGAGACTACAGGGACCTACTACTATGGCTACACCTTC.

This clone was recorded once. The chain employs TRBV6-5 and TRBJ2-2; the D gene is possibly TRBD2 (6 bases). Germline-derived CDR1 and CDR2 are MNHEY and SVGAGI. Trimming removed 7 bases at V and 7 bases at J, with 16 bases between. The CDR3 is made up of 14 amino acids. The CDR3: CASTFTGVIGELFF. The DNA for the CDR3 is TGTGCCAGCACCTTCACGGGGGTGATCGGGGAGCTGTTTTTT.

The chain carries TRBV5-1 and TRBJ1-6; D gene ambiguous. The germline gives CDR1 SGHRS, CDR2 YFSETQ. The CDR3 contains 14 residues. V was shortened by 4 bases and J by 5 bases, with 10 bases between the two germline ends. The CDR3 nucleotides are TGCGCCAGCAGCATAGTACCGAATAATTCACCCCTCCACTTT. This encodes CASSIVPNNSPLHF.